In this sample, the clone carrying this T cell receptor (beta chain) turned up a few times. This entry is derived from a study of T cells in localized non-small cell lung cancer. Using immunoSEQ multiplex PCR, the repertoire was profiled, and TCRdb retains in-frame clones only, with some absent. The table lists around 7,100 clones, about half of them singletons. This CDR3 has 13 amino acids. The J segment lost 2 bases and the V segment lost 7 bases, leaving 4 bases of the junction unmatched. The chain uses TRBV6-7 and TRBJ1-2; TRBD1 aligns across 7 bases. TRBV6-7 is identified as an open reading frame with a role that is uncertain. The TCR comes from a man aged 35 to 69 with stage I lung adenocarcinoma. This material consisted of lymph node tissue, taken before any cancer treatment. The CDR3 region has the DNA TGTGCCAGCACGACGGACAGGAACTATGGCTACACCTTC. It is translated as CASTTDRNYGYTF.